This T cell receptor beta chain was captured in a study of CD8+CD57+ T cells in acquired aplastic anemia. The CDR3 consists of 13 residues. Looked up from germline, CDR1 is SQVTM and CDR2 is ANQGSEA. Trimming removed 5 bases at V and 5 bases at J, with 15 bases between. Genomic DNA served as template for TCR beta VDJ and CDR3 profiling. TCRdb passed the reads through MiXCR, listing each CDR3 protein once. In the table there are 400,000 to 450,000 distinct CDR3 sequences, 65% to 80% of which are singletons. The sequenced sample consisted of sorted CD4+, CD8+, or CD8+CD57+ T cells (not recorded which) from PBMCs. V and J are TRBV29-1 and TRBJ1-1; D unresolved. The TCR comes from a human donor in good health, serving as a control. CDR3 sequence: CSVLAVRGTEAFF. The CDR3 DNA is TGCAGCGTTCTGGCAGTTCGAGGGACTGAAGCTTTCTTT.